The clone carrying this T cell receptor beta chain showed up just a few times. The data belong to a study of HIV-infected patients and healthy controls. Each CDR3 protein gets one entry after TCRdb re-called the 5' RACE reads with MiXCR. Among about 67,000 distinct CDR3 sequences, roughly a sixth were seen once, and the ten largest hold under 6.5%. The sample was CD4+ T cells from blood. The clonotype originates from a human donor in good health.

CDR3 sequence (DNA): TGTGCCAGCAGTGCTCAGGGGTACGAGCAGTACTTC. It is translated as CASSAQGYEQYF. The chain uses TRBV7-6 and TRBJ2-7; TRBD1 might be the D (6 bases). Trimming pared 6 bases from V and 4 bases from J, leaving 10 bases between. Germline V gene lookup returns CDR1 SGHVS and CDR2 FNYEAQ. The CDR3 contains 12 residues.